This T cell receptor (beta chain) was identified during a study of CD8+ T cells in alopecia areata. Extracted RNA was reverse transcribed into cDNA, the sequencing template. Only in-frame clones appear in the TCRdb table, and some are missing; sequencing was by immunoSEQ multiplex PCR. The sample includes 150,000 to 180,000 clones, under 60% seen only once; the top ten take less than 20%. Study outcomes and limitations: Compared with mice, patients displayed less clear TCR sharing, possibly for HLA-related reasons. Scalp samples also yield sequences of resident alphabeta T cells from normal skin.

As to this clone: What it binds is not known.

CDR3 length equals 14 residues. Germline V gene data show CDR1 as LNHDA and CDR2 as SQIVND (reference sequence). V was pared by 1 base and J by 4 bases, with 10 bases between. As part of sample collection, lesional scalp punch biopsies and peripheral blood were taken from alopecia areata patients. Sequenced here: CD8+ T cells sorted from blood, sampled at week 0. The clonotype comes from a human donor with alopecia areata. The rearrangement uses TRBV19 and TRBJ1-1; D remains unclear. The CDR3 loop is CASSIGPGSTEAFF. CDR3 sequence (DNA): TGTGCCAGTAGTATAGGGCCCGGGAGCACTGAAGCTTTCTTT.